This TCR beta chain is drawn from a study of T cells in women clearing cervical HPV infection. Study context: Case blood was drawn when the lesion was first found; control blood after infection became undetectable.

Only in-frame clones appear in the TCRdb table, and some are missing; sequencing was by immunoSEQ multiplex PCR. Its clone listing holds under 50,000 clones. A word on this clone: Its matching antigen is unknown. The read terminates 3 residues ahead of where the CDR3 ends, so the germline J gene completes it. The same CDR3 also results from other DNA sequences found in this sample.

The ends were cut back, 7 bases at V and 0 bases at J, with 13 bases in the middle. This CDR3 is built from 15 residues. Germline loops: CDR1 LNHDA, CDR2 SQIVND (reference sequence). Whole-study results and caveats: CIN3+ cases had significantly higher TCR repertoire richness than controls, but evenness did not differ. TRBV6-7 relative abundance averaged about 0.1% in cases and around 0.17% in controls.

The sequence was obtained from a woman aged 18-70 years with a cervical HPV16 infection that either progressed to CIN3+ or cleared (not recorded which). The sample taken for sequencing was blood buffy coat. V and J are TRBV19 and TRBJ1-3, with a possible D match to TRBD1 (6 bases). CDR3 in amino acids: CASIPRDNSGNTIYF. CDR3 DNA, as far as it was read: TGTGCCAGTATCCCCCGGGACAACTCTGGAAACACC. Full variable domain (outside the CDR3, taken from reference TRBV19 and TRBJ1-3): DGGITQSPKYLFRKEGQNVTLSCEQNLNHDAMYWYRQDPGQGLRLIYYSQIVNDFQKGDIAEGYSVSREKKESFPLTVTSAQKNPTAFYLCASIPRDNSGNTIYFGEGSWLTVV.